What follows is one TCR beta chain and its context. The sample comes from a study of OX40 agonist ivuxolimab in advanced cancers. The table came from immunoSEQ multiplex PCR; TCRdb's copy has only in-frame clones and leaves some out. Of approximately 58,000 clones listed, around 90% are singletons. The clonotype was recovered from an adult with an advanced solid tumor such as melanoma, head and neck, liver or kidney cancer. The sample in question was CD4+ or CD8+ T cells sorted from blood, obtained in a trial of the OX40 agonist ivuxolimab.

CDR3 nucleotides: TGTGCCAGTAGTAGTGGAAAAGAGACCCAGTACTTC. This sequence encodes CASSSGKETQYF. The V call is TRBV19, the J call TRBJ2-5; D unresolved. Germline V gene sequence: CDR1 LNHDA, CDR2 SQIVND (reference sequence). Between the trimmed V and J ends, which lost 4 bases and 3 bases, there was a span of 6 bases. This CDR3 region has 12 residues.